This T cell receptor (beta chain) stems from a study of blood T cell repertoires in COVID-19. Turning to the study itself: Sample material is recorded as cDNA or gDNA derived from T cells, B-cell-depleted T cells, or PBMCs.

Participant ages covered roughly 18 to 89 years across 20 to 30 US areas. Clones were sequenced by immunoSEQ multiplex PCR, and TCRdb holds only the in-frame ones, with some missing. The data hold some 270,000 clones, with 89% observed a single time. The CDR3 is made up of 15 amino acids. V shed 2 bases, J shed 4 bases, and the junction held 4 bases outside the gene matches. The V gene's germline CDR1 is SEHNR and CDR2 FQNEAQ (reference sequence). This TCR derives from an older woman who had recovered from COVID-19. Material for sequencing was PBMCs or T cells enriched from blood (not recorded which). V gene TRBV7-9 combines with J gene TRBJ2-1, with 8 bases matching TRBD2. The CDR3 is CASSLLGTSYNEQFF. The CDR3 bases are TGTGCCAGCAGCTTACTCGGGACTAGTTACAATGAGCAGTTCTTC. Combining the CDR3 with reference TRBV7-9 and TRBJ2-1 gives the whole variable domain DTGVSQNPRHKITKRGQNVTFRCDPISEHNRLYWYRQTLGQGPEFLTYFQNEAQLEKSRLLSDRFSAERPKGSFSTLEIQRTEQGDSAMYLCASSLLGTSYNEQFFGPGTRLTVL.